Reported below is one T cell receptor beta chain. These data come from a study of blood T cell repertoires in COVID-19. About the research overall: COVID-19 samples from acute and convalescent phases originated in the United States, Italy and Spain. T cells, B-cell-depleted T cells, or PBMCs supplied cDNA or gDNA.

With 4 bases clipped from V and 5 bases from J, the junction kept 7 bases outside the gene matches. In germline, CDR1 is SGHNT, CDR2 YYREEE (reference sequence). This CDR3 has 15 amino acids. In the original workflow: Reference gene primer amplification yielded estimated nucleated cell counts. Only in-frame clones appear in the TCRdb table, and some are missing; sequencing was by immunoSEQ multiplex PCR. That table is the source of V, J and clone size, and D and trimming were worked out from the DNA. Here the sample spans approximately 200,000 clones, 70% to 90% being singletons. The sequenced sample consisted of peripheral blood. The source is a human donor with active or convalescent COVID-19. The donor label of this sample is uncertain. The rearrangement uses TRBV5-4 and TRBJ1-2; TRBD1 matches at 11 bases. Here the CDR3 reads CASSVPGQGVYGYTF. The CDR3 nucleotides are TGTGCCAGCAGCGTCCCGGGACAGGGGGTGTATGGCTACACCTTC.